This is a list of T cell receptor beta chains from one sample in a study of shared T cell receptors in the human thymus. Using immunoSEQ multiplex PCR, the repertoire was profiled, and TCRdb retains in-frame clones only, with some absent. The table lists approximately 730,000 clones, roughly 85% of them singletons. This same sample was also part of a study on human thymus T cells.

The sequencing input was thymocytes. These receptors were obtained from a girl under three years old with a congenital heart defect. Each CDR3 is given with its conserved first and last residue.

v_call	j_call	cdr3_aa
TRBV4-3	TRBJ2-5	CASSQDELAGGQETQYF
TRBV5-5	TRBJ1-5	CASSHKTNRVEPQHF
TRBV14	TRBJ1-2	CASSPDTDRDYGYTF
TRBV29-1	TRBJ1-1	CSVEGQGGVYPEAFF
TRBV27	TRBJ1-1	CASSLLSRRGNTEAFF
TRBV7-2	TRBJ2-3	CASSSREPFTDTQYF
TRBV7-6	TRBJ2-5	CASSPRLGQETQYF
TRBV11-2	TRBJ1-4	CASSPSRQDSTNEKLFF
TRBV7-2	TRBJ1-4	CASSLARWTNEKLFF
TRBV14	TRBJ2-1	CASSQDRPGQGAELADRNNEQFF
TRBV6-6	TRBJ2-7	CASSGRQGGSYEQYF
TRBV29-1	TRBJ2-7	CSVETGGYEQYF
TRBV27	TRBJ2-7	CASKRGGGLYEQYF
TRBV18	TRBJ1-1	CASYRRAPHTEAFF
TRBV12-5	TRBJ1-1	CASGSQDRVAEAFF
TRBV7-6	TRBJ1-5	CASSLDRTDSLSNQPQHF
TRBV4-2	TRBJ1-1	CASSRNRGSYEVTEAFF
TRBV9	TRBJ1-3	CASSVNGGTGKGGSGNTIYF
TRBV2	TRBJ2-1	CASTPTGRNEQFF
TRBV5-1	TRBJ2-7	CASSYQTAYTSGGGPYEQYF
TRBV27	TRBJ1-1	CASSPGTGGHTEAFF
TRBV27	TRBJ2-7	CASSPPPQDMGSYEQYF
TRBV30	TRBJ1-4	CAWSKDEEVSEKLFF
TRBV9	TRBJ2-5	CASSNSGTSDQETQYF
TRBV11-2	TRBJ2-7	CASSLERGVLEQYF
TRBV6-1	TRBJ1-2	CASSEWDRWYGYTF
TRBV5-1	TRBJ1-1	CASSSRGIHTEAFF
TRBV11-2	TRBJ2-1	CASTISGGSYNEQFF
TRBV27	TRBJ2-3	CASTLYSRKGDTQYF
TRBV10-2	TRBJ1-4	CASSEPREAKLFF
TRBV30	TRBJ1-2	CAWSVPPGQPYGYTF
TRBV4-3	TRBJ2-5	CASSPRTQQETQYF
TRBV5-1	TRBJ1-1	CASSLEAGPGTEAFF
TRBV19	TRBJ2-5	CASSHGHQETQYF
TRBV2	TRBJ2-7	CASMRAGGSYEQYF
TRBV15	TRBJ2-2	CATESGRANTGELFF
TRBV5-1	TRBJ1-4	CASSFKPGHYEKLFF
TRBV28	TRBJ1-4	CASSLGNRGLQTNEKLFF
TRBV27	TRBJ2-5	CASSLTSETQYF
TRBV7-2	TRBJ2-5	CASSFVGLTGLETQYF